This section outlines one T cell receptor (beta chain) sequence together with its context. Its target is not known. This CDR3 is 14 amino acids long. V was trimmed by 3 bases and J by 2 bases, leaving 9 bases between them. CDR1 and CDR2 from the germline V gene are SGHTA and FQGTGA. This sample is part of a study of T cell responses to AZD1222 COVID-19 vaccine. General study results and limits: In a largely white British group with more females than males, clonal diversity was possibly underestimated. Nearly half of spike-specific TCRs reportedly target variant regions that are unmutated in the B.1.351 and B.1.1.7 variants.

It was second doses at about 4 or about 12 weeks that were pooled. TCRdb's table, derived via immunoSEQ multiplex PCR, lists solely in-frame clones and lacks some. The sample records approximately 110,000 clones, nearly 90% being singletons. The input for sequencing was peripheral blood, taken 28 days after the second AZD1222 dose. This rearrangement joins TRBV7-3 to TRBJ2-3; D possibly corresponds to TRBD2 (6 bases). The origin of this receptor is an adult who received the AZD1222 COVID-19 vaccine. The CDR3 DNA is TGTGCCAGCAGCTTGAGCGGGTACACAGATACGCAGTATTTT. It codes for CASSLSGYTDTQYF.